Below are 28 T cell receptor beta chains sequenced from a single sample in a study of T cell responses to AZD1222 COVID-19 vaccine listed by TCRdb under 2021. Receptor libraries were prepared by the immunoSEQ multiplex PCR assay. TCRdb mirrors the immuneACCESS table, restricted to in-frame sequences. Some clones are absent from its copies; in checked studies, under half trace to an unresolved V gene, and the reason for the others is unknown. This sample has 110,000 or so clones in its table, and more than 75% of those were observed once. Of the sample, around 9.1% falls within the top ten clones. This sample's time point label indicates: baseline before first vaccination. The sample was peripheral blood, taken on day 0 of AZD1222 vaccination. These receptors originate from an adult in good health.

The V and J genes are TRBV7-3 and TRBJ2-1; TRBD2 aligns across 9 bases. Germline V gene lookup returns CDR1 SGHTA and CDR2 FQGTGA. The CDR3 totals 15 residues. V shed 4 bases and J 6 bases; nucleotides not matched to a gene: 7. CDR3 sequence reads: CASSWLAGTLNEQFF. In DNA form, the CDR3 reads TGTGCCAGCAGCTGGCTAGCGGGAACCCTCAATGAGCAGTTCTTC.

The rearrangement links TRBV11-3 to TRBJ2-1, with D unresolved. Germline lookup yields CDR1 SGHNT and CDR2 YENEEA. With 5 bases removed from V and 6 bases from J, the gap between germline ends came to 11 bases. This CDR3 comprises 13 residues. CDR3 protein: CASSHRAVNEQFF. The CDR3 bases are TGTGCCAGCAGCCATAGGGCTGTCAATGAGCAGTTCTTC.

V is TRBV7-8 and J is TRBJ2-7; 8 bases are shared with TRBD2. The CDR3 consists of 17 residues. Germline CDR1 and CDR2: SGHVS and FQNEAQ. The V and J ends lost 1 base and 1 base, in that order; junction bases with no gene match: 9. This chain's CDR3 is CASSLETVAGLSYEQYF. The CDR3 DNA reads TGTGCCAGCAGCTTAGAGACAGTAGCGGGACTATCCTACGAGCAGTACTTC.

V usage is TRBV5-4 and J usage is TRBJ2-6; tentative D call: TRBD2 (5 bases). Germline V gene sequence: CDR1 SGHNT, CDR2 YYREEE (reference sequence). The CDR3 covers 17 residues. V shed 5 bases and J shed 0 bases, with 15 bases lying between them. The chain's CDR3 is CASRSRRASSGANVLTF. CDR3 coding DNA: TGTGCCAGCAGGTCCCGGCGGGCAAGCTCTGGGGCCAACGTCCTGACTTTC.

The J gene is TRBJ2-1, the V gene TRBV7-9, with TRBD2 identical over 8 bases. J gave up 7 bases and V 5 bases, and 4 bases lay outside the gene matches. Germline CDR1 reads SEHNR; CDR2 reads FQNEAQ (reference sequence). This CDR3 is 13 amino acids long. CDR3 region: CASSVGLVNEQFF. The CDR3 DNA sequence: TGTGCCAGCAGCGTGGGACTAGTAAATGAGCAGTTCTTC.

This chain connects TRBV5-4 to TRBJ2-1; D not resolved. Looked up from germline, CDR1 is SGHNT and CDR2 is YYREEE (reference sequence). The CDR3 contains 13 residues. Trimming removed 0 bases from V and 5 bases from J, with 6 bases in between. The CDR3, as DNA: TGTGCCAGCAGCTTGGCTAGTAACAATGAGCAGTTCTTC. The encoded protein is CASSLASNNEQFF.

The CDR3, as DNA: TGTGCCAGCAGTCCCTTCGGGACGGAAAGCTCTGGGGCCAACGTCCTGACTTTC. This translates into CASSPFGTESSGANVLTF. V and J are TRBV6-6 and TRBJ2-6; D may match TRBD1 or TRBD2 (5 bases each). CDR1 is MNHNY and CDR2 is SVGAGI in the germline V gene (reference sequence). V lost 5 bases to trimming and J lost 0 bases, with 17 bases between them. The length of the CDR3 is 18 residues.

CDR3 bases: TGTGCCAGCAGTGACACAATTGGAAACACCATATATTTT. Translation: CASSDTIGNTIYF. The J gene is TRBJ1-3, the V gene TRBV6-1, with D hard to call. The CDR3 runs to 13 residues. V dropped 3 bases and J dropped 3 bases, with 6 bases sitting between them. The germline gives CDR1 MNHNS, CDR2 SASEGT.

CDR3 bases: TGTGCCAGCAGCCAAGATGTCCTGGGGGTAATGATCCAGTACTTC. This gives the protein CASSQDVLGVMIQYF. This chain joins TRBV4-2 and TRBJ2-5; D possibly uses TRBD1 or TRBD2 (5 bases each). This CDR3 has 15 amino acids. V lost 0 bases, J lost 10 bases, and 18 bases lay in between. Germline loops: CDR1 LGHNA, CDR2 YNFKEQ.

This chain joins TRBV5-1 and TRBJ2-7; possible D gene TRBD1, 5 bases. Germline CDR1 is SGHRS and CDR2 is YFSETQ. V was trimmed by 0 bases and J by 5 bases, leaving 15 bases between them. CDR3 length: 15 residues. The CDR3 protein is CASSLEGRAVDEQYF. The CDR3, as DNA: TGCGCCAGCAGCTTGGAAGGCAGGGCGGTTGACGAGCAGTACTTC.

The V and J genes are TRBV19 and TRBJ2-2; TRBD2 is a possible D gene (6 bases). CDR3 length equals 15 residues. The V gene's germline CDR1 is LNHDA and CDR2 SQIVND (reference sequence). The V end was cut by 10 bases, the J end by 3 bases, with 18 bases between. The CDR3 sequence: CATPRGASYTGELFF. Here the CDR3 DNA reads TGTGCCACCCCCCGCGGGGCTAGCTACACCGGGGAGCTGTTTTTT. Based on the CDR3 plus reference TRBV19 and TRBJ2-2, the full variable domain is DGGITQSPKYLFRKEGQNVTLSCEQNLNHDAMYWYRQDPGQGLRLIYYSQIVNDFQKGDIAEGYSVSREKKESFPLTVTSAQKNPTAFYLCATPRGASYTGELFFGEGSRLTVL.

The chain links TRBV19 to TRBJ2-6; D might be TRBD1 (5 bases). The germline V gene has CDR1 LNHDA and CDR2 SQIVND (reference sequence). V was pared by 4 bases and J by 0 bases, with 19 bases between. The length of the CDR3 is 19 residues. The CDR3 DNA reads TGTGCCAGTAGTAAGGATTTTCTGGGGCTGGTCTCTGGGGCCAACGTCCTGACTTTC. Its translation: CASSKDFLGLVSGANVLTF.

The gene calls are TRBV27 and TRBJ2-7, with 7 bases aligning to TRBD1. Germline V gene data show CDR1 as MNHEY and CDR2 as SMNVEV (reference sequence). The trim removed 8 bases at V and 3 bases at J, leaving 13 bases unmatched. This CDR3 has 15 amino acids. In nucleotides, the CDR3 is TGTGCCAGCGGGCCGACAGGGCTCCAAGGCTACGAGCAGTACTTC. It specifies CASGPTGLQGYEQYF.

This clone showed up just a few times. J is TRBJ2-1 and V is TRBV7-2; TRBD2 agrees at 15 bases. The junction had 6 bases not matched to a gene; V was cut back by 6 bases and J by 6 bases. Germline-derived CDR1 and CDR2 are SGHTA and FQGNSA. CDR3 length: 16 amino acids. The chain's CDR3 is CASSWWTSGRGNEQFF. In DNA form, the CDR3 reads TGTGCCAGCAGTTGGTGGACTAGCGGGAGGGGCAATGAGCAGTTCTTC. Full variable domain (rest looked up from reference TRBV7-2 and TRBJ2-1): GAGVSQSPSNKVTEKGKDVELRCDPISGHTALYWYRQSLGQGLEFLIYFQGNSAPDKSGLPSDRFSAERTGGSVSTLTIQRTQQEDSAVYLCASSWWTSGRGNEQFFGPGTRLTVL.

The V gene is TRBV25-1, the J gene TRBJ2-5, with D possibly TRBD2 on 5 matching bases. V was trimmed by 7 bases and J by 5 bases, leaving 17 bases between them. CDR1 is MGHDK, CDR2 SYGVNS, per germline. The CDR3 loop spans 14 amino acids. Written as DNA, the CDR3 is TGTGCCAGCACCGAGGGATTCGCGGCGGAGACCCAGTACTTC. Its protein is CASTEGFAAETQYF.

This clone was detected once. CDR3 in amino acids: CASSYGPALETQYF. The CDR3 DNA reads as TGTGCCAGCAGTTATGGACCGGCACTAGAGACCCAGTACTTC. The rearrangement joins TRBV6-5 to TRBJ2-5; the D is unclear. Deletions cut 3 bases from V and 4 bases from J, with 12 bases between. The length of the CDR3 is 14 residues. CDR1 and CDR2 (germline): MNHEY, SVGAGI.

The V and J genes are TRBV4-3 and TRBJ1-4, with D possibly TRBD1 on 5 matching bases. Germline V lookup: CDR1 LGHNA, CDR2 YSLEER. The V gene lost 3 bases and the J gene lost 7 bases, with 15 bases spanning the gap. There are 15 residues in the CDR3. The CDR3 reads CASSQGTAGIEKLFF. The CDR3 bases are TGCGCCAGCAGCCAGGGGACTGCGGGTATTGAAAAACTGTTTTTT.

This chain links TRBV6-5 with TRBJ2-7, with TRBD2 matching over 8 bases. This CDR3 contains 15 residues. V lost 9 bases and J lost 6; bases outside the gene matches: 16. Germline CDR1 MNHEY, CDR2 SVGAGI. The CDR3 DNA is TGTGCCAGTCACCGTCCGATCAGCGGGAGTTTCGAGCAGTACTTC. This sequence encodes CASHRPISGSFEQYF.

This chain uses TRBV3-1 (or the pseudogene TRBV3-2) with TRBJ1-5; a possible D gene is TRBD1 (5 bases). The CDR3 loop spans 15 amino acids. The V and J ends lost 4 bases and 0 bases respectively, with 10 bases between them. Germline V CDR1 and CDR2: LGHDT, YNNKEL (reference sequence). The chain's CDR3 is CASSPTVNSNQPQHF. The CDR3 DNA sequence: TGTGCCAGCAGCCCGACAGTCAATAGCAATCAGCCCCAGCATTTT.

This chain connects TRBV28 to TRBJ1-5; no reliable D call. This CDR3 is built from 12 residues. The germline gives CDR1 MDHEN, CDR2 SYDVKM. Trimming removed 4 bases from V and 5 bases from J, with 6 bases in between. The CDR3 loop reads CASSYGDQPQHF. The CDR3 DNA follows: TGTGCCAGCAGTTACGGAGATCAGCCCCAGCATTTT.

This chain connects TRBV7-3 to TRBJ2-1; TRBD2 matches at 8 bases. Germline values: CDR1 SGHTA, CDR2 FQGTGA. The CDR3 length is 15 residues. The J segment lost 8 bases and the V segment lost 1 base, leaving 7 bases of the junction unmatched. The CDR3 region has the DNA TGTGCCAGCAGCTTAAGACAGCGGGAGTGGGATGAGCAGTTCTTC. Its protein product is CASSLRQREWDEQFF.

The chain recombines TRBV7-9 with TRBJ2-2, with D possibly TRBD1 on 6 matching bases. Germline V gene sequence: CDR1 SEHNR, CDR2 FQNEAQ (reference sequence). V was clipped by 5 bases and J by 4 bases, with 17 bases between them. The length of the CDR3 is 16 residues. The CDR3 is CASSPMGQTSTGELFF. CDR3 nucleotide sequence: TGTGCCAGCAGCCCAATGGGACAAACCTCCACCGGGGAGCTGTTTTTT.

As DNA, the CDR3 is TGTGCCAGCAGCCAAGGGGCAGACCCTAGCAATCAGCCCCAGCATTTT. Its protein is CASSQGADPSNQPQHF. The chain carries TRBV3-1 (or the pseudogene TRBV3-2) and TRBJ1-5; D gene uncertain. V lost 1 base, J lost 0 bases, and 10 bases lay in between. The CDR3 loop spans 16 amino acids. Germline lookup yields CDR1 LGHDT and CDR2 YNNKEL (reference sequence).

The chain is built from TRBV3-1 (or the pseudogene TRBV3-2) and TRBJ2-5; 9 bases fit TRBD1. From germline, CDR1 is LGHDT and CDR2 YNNKEL (reference sequence). This CDR3 spans 15 amino acids. After removal of 4 bases from V and 4 bases from J, the junction contained 7 bases not matched to a gene. This chain's CDR3 is CASSPGQGLGETQYF. The DNA of the CDR3 is TGTGCCAGCAGCCCGGGACAGGGTCTTGGAGAGACCCAGTACTTC.

This sequence joins TRBV29-1 and TRBJ1-2; D is ambiguous. The germline CDR1 and CDR2 sequences are SQVTM and ANQGSEA. The CDR3 totals 12 residues. The V gene lost 4 bases and the J gene lost 4 bases, with 10 bases spanning the gap. The CDR3 reads CSVAQTPYGYTF. CDR3 DNA sequence: TGCAGCGTTGCCCAGACACCCTATGGCTACACCTTC.

V is TRBV9 and J is TRBJ2-7; tentatively, D is TRBD1 or TRBD2 (5 bases each). The germline V gene encodes CDR1 SGDLS and CDR2 YYNGEE. The V and J ends lost 1 base and 1 base respectively, with 9 bases between them. The CDR3 sequence is 14 residues long. The chain's CDR3 is CASSVSGTSYEQYF. The CDR3 region has the DNA TGTGCCAGCAGCGTATCTGGGACGTCCTACGAGCAGTACTTC.

This clone showed up just once. This chain connects TRBV3-1 (or the pseudogene TRBV3-2) to TRBJ1-5, with D perhaps matching TRBD1 (5 bases). The CDR3 is 13 amino acids. The V end was cut by 1 base, the J end by 5 bases, with 6 bases between. Germline CDR1 reads LGHDT; CDR2 reads YNNKEL (reference sequence). CDR3 protein: CASSQGGHQPQHF. CDR3 DNA: TGTGCCAGCAGCCAAGGGGGCCATCAGCCCCAGCATTTT.

V and J are TRBV9 and TRBJ2-3; D might be TRBD2 (6 bases). V was pared by 4 bases and J by 2 bases, with 8 bases between. In germline, CDR1 is SGDLS, CDR2 YYNGEE. This CDR3 region has 13 residues. CDR3 amino acids: CASSRDFTDTQYF. CDR3 DNA sequence: TGTGCCAGCAGCCGGGACTTCACAGATACGCAGTATTTT.